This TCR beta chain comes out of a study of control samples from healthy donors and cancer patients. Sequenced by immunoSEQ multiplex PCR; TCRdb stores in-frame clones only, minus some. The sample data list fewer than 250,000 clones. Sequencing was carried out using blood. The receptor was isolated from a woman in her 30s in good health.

The CDR3 is CASSLSEHLNTEAFF. CDR3 sequence (DNA): TGTGCCAGCAGTTTATCTGAACATTTGAACACTGAAGCTTTCTTT. The gene calls are TRBV28 and TRBJ1-1; no firm D call. Germline V gene data show CDR1 as MDHEN and CDR2 as SYDVKM. V lost 1 base and J lost 0, with 9 bases in between. The CDR3 runs to 15 residues.